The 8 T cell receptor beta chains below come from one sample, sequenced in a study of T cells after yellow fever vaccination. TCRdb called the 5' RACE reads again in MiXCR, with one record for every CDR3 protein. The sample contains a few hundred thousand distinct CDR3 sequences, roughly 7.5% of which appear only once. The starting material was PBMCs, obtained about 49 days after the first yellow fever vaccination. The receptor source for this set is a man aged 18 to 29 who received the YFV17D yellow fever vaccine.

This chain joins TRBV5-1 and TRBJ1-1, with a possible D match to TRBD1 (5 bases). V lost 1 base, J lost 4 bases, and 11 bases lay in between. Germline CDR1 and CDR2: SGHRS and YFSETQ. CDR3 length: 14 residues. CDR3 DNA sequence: TGCGCCAGCAGCTTGTTAGGGGATGGCACTGAAGCTTTCTTT. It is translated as CASSLLGDGTEAFF.

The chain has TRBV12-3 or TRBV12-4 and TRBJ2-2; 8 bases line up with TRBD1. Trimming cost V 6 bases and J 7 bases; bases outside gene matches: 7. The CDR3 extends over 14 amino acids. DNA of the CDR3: TGTGCCAGCAGGGCAGGGGGCGGATACGGGGAGCTGTTTTTT. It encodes CASRAGGGYGELFF.

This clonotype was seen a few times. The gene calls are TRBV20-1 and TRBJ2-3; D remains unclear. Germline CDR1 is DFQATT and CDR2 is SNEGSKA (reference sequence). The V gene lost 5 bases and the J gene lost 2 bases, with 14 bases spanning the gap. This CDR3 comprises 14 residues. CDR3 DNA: TGCAGTGCTCGTAGGCTAGGGTTCACAGATACGCAGTATTTT. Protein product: CSARRLGFTDTQYF.

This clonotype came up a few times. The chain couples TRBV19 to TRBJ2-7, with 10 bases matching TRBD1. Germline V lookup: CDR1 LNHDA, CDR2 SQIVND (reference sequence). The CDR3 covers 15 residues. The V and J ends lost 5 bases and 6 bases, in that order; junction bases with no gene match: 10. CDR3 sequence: CASSDPGDRGLEQYF. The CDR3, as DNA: TGTGCCAGTAGTGACCCCGGGGACAGGGGTCTCGAGCAGTACTTC.

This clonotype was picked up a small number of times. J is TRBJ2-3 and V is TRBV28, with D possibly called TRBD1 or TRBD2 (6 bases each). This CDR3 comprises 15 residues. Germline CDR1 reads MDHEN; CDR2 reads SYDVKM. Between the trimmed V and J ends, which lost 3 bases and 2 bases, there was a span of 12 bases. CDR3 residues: CASSFPGAFTDTQYF. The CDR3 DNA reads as TGTGCCAGCAGTTTTCCGGGGGCCTTCACAGATACGCAGTATTTT.

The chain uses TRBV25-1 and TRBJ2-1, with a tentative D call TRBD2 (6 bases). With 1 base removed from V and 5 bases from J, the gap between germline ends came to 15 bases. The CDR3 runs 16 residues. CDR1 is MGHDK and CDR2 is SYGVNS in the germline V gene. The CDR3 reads CASSELGGAPDNEQFF. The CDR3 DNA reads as TGTGCCAGCAGTGAATTGGGGGGAGCCCCAGACAATGAGCAGTTCTTC.

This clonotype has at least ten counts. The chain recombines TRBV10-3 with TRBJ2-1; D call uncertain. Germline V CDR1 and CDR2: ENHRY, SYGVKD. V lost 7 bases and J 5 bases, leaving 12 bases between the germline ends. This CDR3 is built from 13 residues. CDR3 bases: TGTGCCATCAAGTCTGGGGAAAACAATGAGCAGTTCTTC. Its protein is CAIKSGENNEQFF.

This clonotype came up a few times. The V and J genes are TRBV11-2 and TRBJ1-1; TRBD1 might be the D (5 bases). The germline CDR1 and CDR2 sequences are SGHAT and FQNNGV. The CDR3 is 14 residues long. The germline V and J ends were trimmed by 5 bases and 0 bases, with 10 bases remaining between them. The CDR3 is CASSREGVNTEAFF. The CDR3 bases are TGTGCCAGCAGCAGGGAAGGGGTGAACACTGAAGCTTTCTTT.